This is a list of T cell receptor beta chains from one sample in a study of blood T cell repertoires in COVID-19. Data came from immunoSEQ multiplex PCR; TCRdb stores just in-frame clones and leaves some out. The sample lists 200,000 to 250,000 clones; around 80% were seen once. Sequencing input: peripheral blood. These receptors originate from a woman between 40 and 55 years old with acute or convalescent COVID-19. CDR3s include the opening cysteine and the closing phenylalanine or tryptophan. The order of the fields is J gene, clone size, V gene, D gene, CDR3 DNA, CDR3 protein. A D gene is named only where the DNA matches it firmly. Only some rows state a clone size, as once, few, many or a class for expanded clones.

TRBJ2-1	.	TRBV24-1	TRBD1	TGTGCCACAGCTTCCCTGGGACAGGGTAAAGGGTACAATGAGCAGTTCTTC	CATASLGQGKGYNEQFF
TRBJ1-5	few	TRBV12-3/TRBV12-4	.	TGTGCCAGCAGTCAAGACATCAATCAGCCCCAGCATTTT	CASSQDINQPQHF
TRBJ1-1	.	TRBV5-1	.	TGCGCCAGCAGCTTGGCCGGGATTGGGAACACTGAAGCTTTCTTT	CASSLAGIGNTEAFF
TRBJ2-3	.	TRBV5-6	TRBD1	TGTGCCAGCAGCTTAACCGGGACAGGGACGGCAGATACGCAGTATTTT	CASSLTGTGTADTQYF
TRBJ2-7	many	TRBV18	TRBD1	TGTGCCAGCTCACCGTCCCTGTTTAGGACAGGGTCGCCCTACGAGCAGTACTTC	CASSPSLFRTGSPYEQYF
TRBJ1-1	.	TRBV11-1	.	TGTGCCAGCAGCTTAGGTAGGAACACTGAAGCTTTCTTT	CASSLGRNTEAFF
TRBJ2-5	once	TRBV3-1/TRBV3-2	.	TGTGCCAGCAGCCAAATCAAAGAGACCCAGTACTTC	CASSQIKETQYF
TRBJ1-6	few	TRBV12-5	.	TGTGCTAGTGGGGGGGCTGGGAATTCACCCCTCCACTTT	CASGGAGNSPLHF
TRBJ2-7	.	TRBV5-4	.	TGTGTTACTCAGAGGAGGGCGGGCTCCTACGAGCAGTACTTC	CVTQRRAGSYEQYF
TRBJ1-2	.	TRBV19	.	TGTGCCAGTAGTCCCTCCCCTTCCTATGGCTACACCTTC	CASSPSPSYGYTF
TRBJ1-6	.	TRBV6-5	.	TGTGCCAGCCCTGGGGGGGGCTCCTATAATTCACCCCTCCACTTT	CASPGGGSYNSPLHF
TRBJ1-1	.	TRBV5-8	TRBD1	TGTGCCAGCAGAAAGTACGACAGGGTGAACACTGAAGCTTTCTTT	CASRKYDRVNTEAFF
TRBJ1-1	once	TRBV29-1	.	TGCAGCGTTGAGCGGGAGAACACTGAAGCTTTCTTT	CSVERENTEAFF
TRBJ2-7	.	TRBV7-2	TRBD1	TGTGCCAGCAGCCCCGGGACAGGGTATACCTACGAGCAGTACTTC	CASSPGTGYTYEQYF
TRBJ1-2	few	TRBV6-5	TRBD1	TGTGCCAGCAATCCCCTTGGGACAGGGGACTATGGCTACACCTTC	CASNPLGTGDYGYTF
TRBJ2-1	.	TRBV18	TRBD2	TGTGCCAGCTCGACCCAGCGGGGGGGTTCCTACAATGAGCAGTTCTTC	CASSTQRGGSYNEQFF
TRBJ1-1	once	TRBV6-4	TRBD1	TGTGCCAGCAGTGGGACAGGGGGCACTGAAGCTTTCTTT	CASSGTGGTEAFF
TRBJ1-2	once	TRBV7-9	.	TGTGCCAGCAGCTTACAGGGCGGTGGCTACACCTTC	CASSLQGGGYTF
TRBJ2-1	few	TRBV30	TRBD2	TGTGCCTGGAGTGTAGGGTCGACTAGCGATGAGCAGTTCTTC	CAWSVGSTSDEQFF
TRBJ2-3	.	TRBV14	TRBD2	TGTGCCAGCAGCCAAGTTCGCGGGAGGGCAGATACGCAGTATTTT	CASSQVRGRADTQYF
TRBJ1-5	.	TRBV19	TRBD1	TGTGCCAGTAGTATAGACCAGGGGGGCAATCAGCCCCAGCATTTT	CASSIDQGGNQPQHF
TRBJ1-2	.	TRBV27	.	TGTGCCAGCAGTCCGGAGGACAGCCCCCTAAGCTATGGCTACACCTTC	CASSPEDSPLSYGYTF
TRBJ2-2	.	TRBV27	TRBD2	TGTGCCAGCAGTTTATTGACCCCGTCGCGGCGGGGGGGCTCCGGGGAGCTGTTTTTT	CASSLLTPSRRGGSGELFF
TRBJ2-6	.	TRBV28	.	TGTGCCAGCTATCGCTCTGGGGCCAACGTCCTGACTTTC	CASYRSGANVLTF
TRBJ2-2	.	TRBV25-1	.	TGTGCCAGCAGTGATCCCTACCAGGTTGCCGGGGAGCTGTTTTTT	CASSDPYQVAGELFF
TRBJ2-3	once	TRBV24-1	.	TGTGCCACCAGTGATTTGGCGGCTCAGTATTTT	CATSDLAAQYF
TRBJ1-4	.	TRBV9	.	TGTGCCAGCAGCCCGTTTCCCCCTGGGGGGGGAAATGAAAAACTGTTTTTT	CASSPFPPGGGNEKLFF
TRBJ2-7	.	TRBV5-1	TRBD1	TGCGCCAGCAGCTTGGTGGACAGGGGTGTCGAGCAGTACTTC	CASSLVDRGVEQYF
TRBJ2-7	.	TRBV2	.	TGTGCCAGCAACCAAGGCGAGGGCAGAATCTACGAGCAGTACTTC	CASNQGEGRIYEQYF
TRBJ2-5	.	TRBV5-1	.	TGCGCCAGCTCGCGGACTATCCAAGAGACCCAGTACTTC	CASSRTIQETQYF
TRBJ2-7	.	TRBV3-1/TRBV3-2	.	TGTGCCAGCAGCCCCTCCGGGTCCGAGCACGAGCAGTACTTC	CASSPSGSEHEQYF
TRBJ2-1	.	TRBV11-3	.	TGTGCCAGCAGCCCACCCCCGGGTCCGGTCACCCGCAATGAGCAGTTCTTC	CASSPPPGPVTRNEQFF
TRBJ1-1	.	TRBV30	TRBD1	TGTGCCTGTCAGTCCAGGGGACGACAGGGGAACACTGAAGCTTTCTTT	CACQSRGRQGNTEAFF
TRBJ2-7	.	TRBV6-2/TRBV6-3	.	TGTGCCAGCAGCCCCACAGCCAGTGGCGAGCAGTACTTC	CASSPTASGEQYF
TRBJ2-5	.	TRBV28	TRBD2	TGTGCCAGCAGCCAGAGAGGAGCGGGGGGCGAAGAGACCCAGTACTTC	CASSQRGAGGEETQYF
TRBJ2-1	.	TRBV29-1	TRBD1	TGCAGCGGGTGGGGACAGGGGATGGGTGAGCAGTTCTTC	CSGWGQGMGEQFF
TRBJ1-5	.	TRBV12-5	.	TGTGCTAGGAGGTCTTTCCAGCCCCAGCATTTT	CARRSFQPQHF
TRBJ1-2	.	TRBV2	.	TGTGCCAGCAGTGAACAGGGTAGCAACTATGGCTACACCTTC	CASSEQGSNYGYTF
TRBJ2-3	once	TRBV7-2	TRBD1	TGTGCCAGCAGCTTAGGACAGGGGAGCACAGATACGCAGTATTTT	CASSLGQGSTDTQYF